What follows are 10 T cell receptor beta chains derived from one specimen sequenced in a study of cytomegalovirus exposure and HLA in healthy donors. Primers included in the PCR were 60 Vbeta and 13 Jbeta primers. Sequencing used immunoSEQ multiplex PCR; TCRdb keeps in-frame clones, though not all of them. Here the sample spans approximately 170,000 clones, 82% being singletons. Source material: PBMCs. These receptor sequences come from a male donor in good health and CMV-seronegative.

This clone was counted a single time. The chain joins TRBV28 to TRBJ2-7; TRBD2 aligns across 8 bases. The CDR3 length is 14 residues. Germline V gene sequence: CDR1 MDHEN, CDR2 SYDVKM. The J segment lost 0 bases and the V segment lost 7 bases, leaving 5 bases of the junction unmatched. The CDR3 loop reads CASTYRGGSYEQYF. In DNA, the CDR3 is TGTGCCAGCACCTATCGGGGGGGCTCCTACGAGCAGTACTTC.

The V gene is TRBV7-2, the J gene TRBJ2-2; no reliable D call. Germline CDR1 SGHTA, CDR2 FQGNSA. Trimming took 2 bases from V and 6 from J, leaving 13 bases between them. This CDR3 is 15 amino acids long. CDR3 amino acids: CASSLNPIQAGELFF. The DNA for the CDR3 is TGTGCCAGCAGCTTAAATCCAATTCAGGCCGGGGAGCTGTTTTTT.

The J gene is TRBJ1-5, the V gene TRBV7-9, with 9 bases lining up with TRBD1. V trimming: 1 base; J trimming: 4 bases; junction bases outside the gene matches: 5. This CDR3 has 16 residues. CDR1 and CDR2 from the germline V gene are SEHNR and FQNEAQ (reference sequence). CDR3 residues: CASSLGGDRENQPQHF. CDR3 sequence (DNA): TGTGCCAGCAGCTTAGGAGGGGACAGGGAGAATCAGCCCCAGCATTTT.

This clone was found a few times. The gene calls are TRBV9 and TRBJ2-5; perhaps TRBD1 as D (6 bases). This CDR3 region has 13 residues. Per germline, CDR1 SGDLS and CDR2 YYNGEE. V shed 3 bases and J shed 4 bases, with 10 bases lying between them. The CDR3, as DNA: TGTGCCAGCAGCGAGGACAGTAGAGAGACCCAGTACTTC. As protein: CASSEDSRETQYF.

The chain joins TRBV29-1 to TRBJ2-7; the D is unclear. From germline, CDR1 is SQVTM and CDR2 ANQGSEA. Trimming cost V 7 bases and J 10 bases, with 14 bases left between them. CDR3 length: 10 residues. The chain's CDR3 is CSARHTIQYF. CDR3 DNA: TGCAGCGCCCGCCACACAATACAGTACTTC.

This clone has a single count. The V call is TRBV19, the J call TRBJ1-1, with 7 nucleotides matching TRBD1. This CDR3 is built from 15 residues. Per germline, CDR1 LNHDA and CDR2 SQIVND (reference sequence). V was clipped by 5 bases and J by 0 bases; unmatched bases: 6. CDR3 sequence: CASSGKGQMNTEAFF. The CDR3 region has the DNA TGTGCCAGTAGTGGAAAGGGACAGATGAACACTGAAGCTTTCTTT.

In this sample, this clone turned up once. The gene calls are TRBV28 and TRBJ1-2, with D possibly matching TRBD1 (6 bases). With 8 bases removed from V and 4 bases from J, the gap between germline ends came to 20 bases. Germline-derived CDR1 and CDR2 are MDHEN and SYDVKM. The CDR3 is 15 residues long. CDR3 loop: CASGLGGAIFYGYTF. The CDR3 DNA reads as TGTGCCAGCGGACTTGGGGGGGCTATTTTCTATGGCTACACCTTC.

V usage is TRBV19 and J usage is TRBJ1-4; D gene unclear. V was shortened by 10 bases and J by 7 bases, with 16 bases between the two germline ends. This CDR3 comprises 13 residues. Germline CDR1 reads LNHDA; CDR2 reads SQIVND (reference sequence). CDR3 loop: CAIQTVGAEKLFF. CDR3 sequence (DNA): TGTGCCATTCAGACCGTGGGAGCTGAAAAACTGTTTTTT.

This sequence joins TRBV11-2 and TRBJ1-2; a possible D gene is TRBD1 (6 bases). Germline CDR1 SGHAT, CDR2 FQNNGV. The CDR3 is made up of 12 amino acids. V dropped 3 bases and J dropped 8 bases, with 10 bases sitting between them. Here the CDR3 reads CASSFDRMGYTF. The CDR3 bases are TGTGCCAGCAGCTTTGACAGGATGGGCTACACCTTC.

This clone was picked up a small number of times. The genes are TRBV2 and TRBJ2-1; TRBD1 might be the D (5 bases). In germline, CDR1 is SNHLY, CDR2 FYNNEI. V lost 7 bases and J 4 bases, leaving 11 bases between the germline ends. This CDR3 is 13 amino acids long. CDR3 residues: CASTKGPYNEQFF. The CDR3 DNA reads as TGTGCCAGCACTAAGGGGCCGTACAATGAGCAGTTCTTC.